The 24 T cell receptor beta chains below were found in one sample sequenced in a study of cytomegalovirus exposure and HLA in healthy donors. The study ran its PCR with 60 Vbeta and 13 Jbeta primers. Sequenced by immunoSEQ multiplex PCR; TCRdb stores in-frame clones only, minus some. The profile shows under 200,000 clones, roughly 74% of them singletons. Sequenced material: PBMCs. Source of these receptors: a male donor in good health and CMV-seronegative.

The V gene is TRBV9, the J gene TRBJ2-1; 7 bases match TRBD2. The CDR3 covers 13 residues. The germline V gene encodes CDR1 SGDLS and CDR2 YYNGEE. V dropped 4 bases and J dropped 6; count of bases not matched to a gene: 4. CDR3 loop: CASSLGGPNEQFF. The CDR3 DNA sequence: TGTGCCAGCAGCCTGGGAGGGCCCAATGAGCAGTTCTTC.

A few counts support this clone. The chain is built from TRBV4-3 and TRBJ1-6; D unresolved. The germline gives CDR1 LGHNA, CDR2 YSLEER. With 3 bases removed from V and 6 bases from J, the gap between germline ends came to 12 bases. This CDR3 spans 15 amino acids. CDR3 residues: CASSQTGKSNSPLHF. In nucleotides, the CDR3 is TGCGCCAGCAGCCAGACCGGGAAAAGTAATTCACCCCTCCACTTT.

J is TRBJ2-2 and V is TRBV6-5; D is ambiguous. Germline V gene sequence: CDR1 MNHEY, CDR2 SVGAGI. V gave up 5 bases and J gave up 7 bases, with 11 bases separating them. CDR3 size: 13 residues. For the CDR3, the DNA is TGTGCCAGCAGTCCCGGTCCGGTCGGGGAGCTGTTTTTT. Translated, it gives CASSPGPVGELFF.

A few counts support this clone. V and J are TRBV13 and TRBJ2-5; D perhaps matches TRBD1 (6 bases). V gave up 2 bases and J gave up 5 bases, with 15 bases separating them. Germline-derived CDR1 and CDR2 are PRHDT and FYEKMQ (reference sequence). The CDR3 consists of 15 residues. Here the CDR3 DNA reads TGTGCCAGCAGCTTATCGGACAGCGCCCGGGAGACCCAGTACTTC. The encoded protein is CASSLSDSARETQYF.

CDR3: CASTRTSGANNEQFF. In DNA form, the CDR3 reads TGTGCCAGCACAAGGACTAGCGGGGCGAACAATGAGCAGTTCTTC. The chain joins TRBV2 to TRBJ2-1, with 12 positions matching TRBD2. Germline-derived CDR1 and CDR2 are SNHLY and FYNNEI. The CDR3 spans 15 residues. V shed 7 bases, J shed 5 bases, and the junction held 6 bases outside the gene matches.

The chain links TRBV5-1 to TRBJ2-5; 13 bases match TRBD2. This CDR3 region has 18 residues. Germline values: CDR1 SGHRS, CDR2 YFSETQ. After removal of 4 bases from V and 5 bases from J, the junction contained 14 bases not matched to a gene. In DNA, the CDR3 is TGCGCCAGCAGCATCGGACTAGCGGGAGTGCGGTCTTCCGAGACCCAGTACTTC. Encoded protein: CASSIGLAGVRSSETQYF.

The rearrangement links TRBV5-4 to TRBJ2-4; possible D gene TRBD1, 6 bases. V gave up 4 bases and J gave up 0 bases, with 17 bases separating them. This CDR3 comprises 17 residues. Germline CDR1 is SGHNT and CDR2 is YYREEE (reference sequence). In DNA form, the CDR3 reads TGTGCCAGCAGCACTGGAGTGGACAGTCTAGCCAAAAACATTCAGTACTTC. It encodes CASSTGVDSLAKNIQYF.

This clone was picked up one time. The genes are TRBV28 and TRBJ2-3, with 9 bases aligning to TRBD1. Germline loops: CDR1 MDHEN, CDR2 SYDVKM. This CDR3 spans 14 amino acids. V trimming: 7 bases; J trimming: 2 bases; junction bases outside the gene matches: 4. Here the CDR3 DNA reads TGTGCCAGCACCACAGGGGGCTTCACAGATACGCAGTATTTT. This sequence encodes CASTTGGFTDTQYF.

CDR3 bases: TGTGCCAGCAGTACAGGACAGGGGGCGCTAGAGGGCTACACCTTC. It specifies CASSTGQGALEGYTF. This chain uses TRBV28 with TRBJ1-2; 11 positions match TRBD1. The CDR3 loop spans 15 amino acids. J gave up 8 bases and V 5 bases, and 10 bases lay outside the gene matches. Germline CDR1 reads MDHEN; CDR2 reads SYDVKM.

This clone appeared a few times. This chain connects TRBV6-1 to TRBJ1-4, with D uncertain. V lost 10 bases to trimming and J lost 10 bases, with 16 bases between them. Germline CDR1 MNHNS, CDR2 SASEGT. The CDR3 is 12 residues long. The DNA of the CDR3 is TGTGCCACCGGGGTTAGGGCAAGAAAACTGTTTTTT. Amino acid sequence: CATGVRARKLFF.

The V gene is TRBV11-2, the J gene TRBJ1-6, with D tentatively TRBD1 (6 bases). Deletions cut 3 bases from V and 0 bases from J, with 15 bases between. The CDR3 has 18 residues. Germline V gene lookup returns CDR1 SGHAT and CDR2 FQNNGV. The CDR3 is CASSFHGGASSYNSPLHF. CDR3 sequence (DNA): TGTGCCAGCAGCTTCCACGGGGGGGCGAGCTCCTATAATTCACCCCTCCACTTT.

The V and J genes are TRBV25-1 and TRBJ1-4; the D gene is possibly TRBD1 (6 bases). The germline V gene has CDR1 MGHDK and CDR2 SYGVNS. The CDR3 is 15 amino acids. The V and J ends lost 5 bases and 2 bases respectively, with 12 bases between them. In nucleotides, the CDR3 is TGTGCCAGCAGTCCATTACAGGGCACTAATGAAAAACTGTTTTTT. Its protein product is CASSPLQGTNEKLFF.

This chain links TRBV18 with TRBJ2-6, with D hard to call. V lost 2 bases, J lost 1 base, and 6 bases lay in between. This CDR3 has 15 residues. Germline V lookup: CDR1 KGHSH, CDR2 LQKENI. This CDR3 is CASSPSLSGANVLTF. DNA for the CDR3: TGTGCCAGCTCACCATCCCTATCTGGGGCCAACGTCCTGACTTTC.

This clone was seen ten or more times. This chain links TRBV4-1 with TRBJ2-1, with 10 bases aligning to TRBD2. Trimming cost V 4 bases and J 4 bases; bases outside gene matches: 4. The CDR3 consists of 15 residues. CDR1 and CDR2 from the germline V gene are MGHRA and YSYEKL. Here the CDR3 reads CASSPTSGEYNEQFF. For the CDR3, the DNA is TGCGCCAGCAGCCCCACTAGCGGGGAATACAATGAGCAGTTCTTC.

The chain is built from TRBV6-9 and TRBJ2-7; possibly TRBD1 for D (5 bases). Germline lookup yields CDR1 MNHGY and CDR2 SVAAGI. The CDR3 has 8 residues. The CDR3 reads CASLHRTV. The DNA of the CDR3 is TGTGCCAGCCTCCACAGGACCGTC.

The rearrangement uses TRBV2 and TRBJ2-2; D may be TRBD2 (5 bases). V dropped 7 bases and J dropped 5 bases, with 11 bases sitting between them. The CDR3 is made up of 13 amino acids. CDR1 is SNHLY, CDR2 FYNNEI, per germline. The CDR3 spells CASKGDYTGELFF. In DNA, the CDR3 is TGTGCCAGCAAAGGCGACTATACCGGGGAGCTGTTTTTT.

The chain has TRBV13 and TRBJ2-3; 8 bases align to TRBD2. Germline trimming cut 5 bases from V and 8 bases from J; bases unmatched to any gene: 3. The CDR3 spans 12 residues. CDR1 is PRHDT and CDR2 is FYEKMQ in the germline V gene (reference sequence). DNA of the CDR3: TGTGCCAGCAGCCCGGGGGGGGGTACGCAGTATTTT. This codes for CASSPGGGTQYF.

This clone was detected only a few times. As DNA, the CDR3 is TGTGCCAGCAGCTCGGGGACTAGCGGGACTGACGAGCAGTACTTC. Amino acid sequence: CASSSGTSGTDEQYF. V and J are TRBV11-3 and TRBJ2-7, with TRBD2 matching over 13 bases. The J segment lost 5 bases and the V segment lost 4 bases, leaving 5 bases of the junction unmatched. The CDR3 is 15 residues long. CDR1 is SGHNT and CDR2 is YENEEA in the germline V gene. Complete variable domain (other parts from reference TRBV11-3 and TRBJ2-7): EAGVVQSPRYKIIEKKQPVAFWCNPISGHNTLYWYLQNLGQGPELLIRYENEEAVDDSQLPKDRFSAERLKGVDSTLKIQPAELGDSAVYLCASSSGTSGTDEQYFGPGTRLTVT.

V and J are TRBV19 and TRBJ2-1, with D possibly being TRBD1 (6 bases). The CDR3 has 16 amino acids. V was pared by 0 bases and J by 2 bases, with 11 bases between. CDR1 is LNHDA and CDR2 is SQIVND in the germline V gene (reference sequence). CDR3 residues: CASSIDQGWPYNEQFF. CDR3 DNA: TGTGCCAGTAGTATAGATCAGGGGTGGCCCTACAATGAGCAGTTCTTC.

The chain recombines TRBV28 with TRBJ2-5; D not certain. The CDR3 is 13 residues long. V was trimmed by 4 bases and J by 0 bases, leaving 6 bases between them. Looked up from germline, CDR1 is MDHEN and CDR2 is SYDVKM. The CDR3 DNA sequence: TGTGCCAGCAGTTCAGAATACCAAGAGACCCAGTACTTC. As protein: CASSSEYQETQYF.

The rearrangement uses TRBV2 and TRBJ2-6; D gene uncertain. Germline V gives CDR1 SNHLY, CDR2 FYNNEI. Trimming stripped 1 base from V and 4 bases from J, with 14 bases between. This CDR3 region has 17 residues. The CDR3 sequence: CASSEVGSLRGANVLTF. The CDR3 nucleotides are TGTGCCAGCAGTGAAGTCGGGTCGCTTCGGGGGGCCAACGTCCTGACTTTC. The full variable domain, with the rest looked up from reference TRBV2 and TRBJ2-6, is EPEVTQTPSHQVTQMGQEVILRCVPISNHLYFYWYRQILGQKVEFLVSFYNNEISEKSEIFDDQFSVERPDGSNFTLKIRSTKLEDSAMYFCASSEVGSLRGANVLTFGAGSRLTVL.

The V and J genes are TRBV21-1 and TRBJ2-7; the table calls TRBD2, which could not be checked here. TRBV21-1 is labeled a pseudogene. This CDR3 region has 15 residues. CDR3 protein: CASSRGTSSAYEQYF. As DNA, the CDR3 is TGTGCCAGCAGCAGGGGGACTAGCTCTGCCTACGAGCAGTACTTC.

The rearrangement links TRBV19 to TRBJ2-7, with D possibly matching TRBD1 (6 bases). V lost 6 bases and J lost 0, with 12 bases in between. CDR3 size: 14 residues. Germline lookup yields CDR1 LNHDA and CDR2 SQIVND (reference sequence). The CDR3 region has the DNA TGTGCCAGTAGGGGAACAGGGAGCTCCTACGAGCAGTACTTC. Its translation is CASRGTGSSYEQYF.

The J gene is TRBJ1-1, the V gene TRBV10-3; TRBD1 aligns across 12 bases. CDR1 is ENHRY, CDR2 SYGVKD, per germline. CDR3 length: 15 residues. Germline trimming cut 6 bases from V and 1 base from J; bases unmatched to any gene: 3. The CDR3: CAIREGQGANTEAFF. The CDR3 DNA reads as TGTGCCATCAGGGAGGGACAGGGGGCGAACACTGAAGCTTTCTTT.